One sample yielded the 4 T cell receptor beta chains listed below, sequenced in a study of control samples from healthy donors and cancer patients. Clones were sequenced by immunoSEQ multiplex PCR, and TCRdb holds only the in-frame ones, with some missing. There are about 130,000 clones in the sample; under 95% occur only once, and roughly 8.7% lies in the top ten. Specimen: blood. Receptors were obtained from a man between 18 and 29 years old in good health.

The chain has TRBV3-1 (or the pseudogene TRBV3-2) and TRBJ2-7, with TRBD2 matching over 7 bases. The J segment lost 3 bases and the V segment lost 2 bases, leaving 4 bases of the junction unmatched. CDR1 LGHDT and CDR2 YNNKEL come from the germline V gene (reference sequence). The CDR3 extends over 14 amino acids. The CDR3 here is CASSQTPSGYEQYF. The CDR3 nucleotides are TGTGCCAGCAGCCAAACCCCTAGCGGCTACGAGCAGTACTTC.

Only a few counts were recorded for this clone. This chain connects TRBV10-1 to TRBJ2-7, with D possibly matching TRBD2 (7 bases). With 2 bases removed from V and 6 bases from J, the gap between germline ends came to 17 bases. Germline V gene data show CDR1 as WNHNN and CDR2 as SYGVQD (reference sequence). The CDR3 extends over 15 amino acids. CDR3 protein: CASSENRGGGSEQYF. For the CDR3, the DNA is TGCGCCAGCAGTGAGAATCGGGGAGGGGGAAGCGAGCAGTACTTC.

This clone was counted a few times. The chain combines TRBV7-6 with TRBJ1-1; TRBD1 agrees at 9 bases. The V gene's germline CDR1 is SGHVS and CDR2 FNYEAQ. Trimming removed 4 bases from V and 7 bases from J; junction bases left unmatched: 10. This CDR3 has 15 amino acids. CDR3 bases: TGTGCCAGCAGCTCCCCTGGCGGGACAGGGAGTGAAGCTTTCTTT. This encodes CASSSPGGTGSEAFF. The complete variable domain, with remaining parts taken from reference TRBV7-6 and TRBJ1-1, reads GAGVSQSPRYKVTKRGQDVALRCDPISGHVSLYWYRQALGQGPEFLTYFNYEAQQDKSGLPNDRFSAERPEGSISTLTIQRTEQRDSAMYRCASSSPGGTGSEAFFGQGTRLTVV.

The chain employs TRBV7-6 and TRBJ1-5; 8 nucleotides align to TRBD1. The V segment lost 2 bases and the J segment 7 bases; nucleotides outside the gene matches: 1. This CDR3 spans 13 amino acids. CDR1 and CDR2 (germline): SGHVS, FNYEAQ. This chain's CDR3 is CASSLQGAQPQHF. The CDR3 DNA follows: TGTGCCAGCAGCTTACAGGGGGCCCAGCCCCAGCATTTT.